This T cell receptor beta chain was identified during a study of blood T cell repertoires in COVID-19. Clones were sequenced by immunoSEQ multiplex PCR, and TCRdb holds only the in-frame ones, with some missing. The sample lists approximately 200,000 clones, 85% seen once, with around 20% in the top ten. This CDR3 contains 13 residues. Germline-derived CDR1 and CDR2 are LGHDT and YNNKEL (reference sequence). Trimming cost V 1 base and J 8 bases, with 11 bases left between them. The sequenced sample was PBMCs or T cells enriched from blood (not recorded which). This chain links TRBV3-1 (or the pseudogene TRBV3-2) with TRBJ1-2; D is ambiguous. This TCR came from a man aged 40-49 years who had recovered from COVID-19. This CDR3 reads CASSQARLGGYTF. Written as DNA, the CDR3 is TGTGCCAGCAGCCAAGCGAGACTTGGGGGCTACACCTTC.